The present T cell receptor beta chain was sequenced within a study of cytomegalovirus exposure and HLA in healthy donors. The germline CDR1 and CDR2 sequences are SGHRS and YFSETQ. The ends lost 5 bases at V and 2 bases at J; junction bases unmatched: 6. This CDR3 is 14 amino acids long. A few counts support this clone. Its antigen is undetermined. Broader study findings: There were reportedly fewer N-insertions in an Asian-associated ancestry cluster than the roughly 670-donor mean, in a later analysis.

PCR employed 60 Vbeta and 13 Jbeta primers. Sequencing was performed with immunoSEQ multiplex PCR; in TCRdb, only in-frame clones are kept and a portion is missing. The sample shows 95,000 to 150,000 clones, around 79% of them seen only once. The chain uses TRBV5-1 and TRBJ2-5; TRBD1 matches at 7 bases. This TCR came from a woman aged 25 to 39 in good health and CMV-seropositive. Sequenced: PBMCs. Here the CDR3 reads CASRQNRGQETQYF. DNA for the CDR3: TGCGCCAGCAGACAGAACAGGGGACAAGAGACCCAGTACTTC.